What follows are 26 T cell receptor beta chains derived from one specimen sequenced in a study of CD8+ T cells in alopecia areata. Extraction of RNA preceded its reverse transcription into cDNA, which served as the sequencing template. The method was immunoSEQ multiplex PCR; TCRdb's version includes in-frame clones alone and lacks a portion of them. The sample has 15,000 to 20,000 clones; 50% to 60% are singletons. Treatment reported: oral pan-JAK inhibitor, 5-10 mg twice daily. Peripheral blood, together with lesional scalp punch biopsies, was collected from alopecia areata patients. Sequencing used skin, obtained at week 4, from a patient treated with tofacitinib. The receptor set was obtained from a human donor with alopecia areata.

This clone was seen only a few times. This chain connects TRBV2 to TRBJ2-3; D is perhaps TRBD2 (7 bases). There are 15 residues in the CDR3. V lost 4 bases to trimming and J lost 3 bases, with 14 bases between them. Germline assignment: CDR1 SNHLY and CDR2 FYNNEI. This chain's CDR3 is CASSAWGRGTDTQYF. The CDR3 DNA is TGTGCCAGCAGTGCATGGGGGCGGGGGACAGATACGCAGTATTTT. Drawing the rest from reference TRBV2 and TRBJ2-3, the complete variable domain is EPEVTQTPSHQVTQMGQEVILRCVPISNHLYFYWYRQILGQKVEFLVSFYNNEISEKSEIFDDQFSVERPDGSNFTLKIRSTKLEDSAMYFCASSAWGRGTDTQYFGPGTRLTVL.

This sequence joins TRBV19 and TRBJ2-7; TRBD1 matches at 9 bases. V trimming: 6 bases; J trimming: 5 bases; junction bases outside the gene matches: 8. There are 14 residues in the CDR3. Per the germline V gene, CDR1 is LNHDA and CDR2 is SQIVND (reference sequence). Here the CDR3 reads CASRPGQGRHEQYF. CDR3 nucleotide sequence: TGTGCCAGTAGGCCGGGACAGGGTCGTCACGAGCAGTACTTC.

The chain is built from TRBV28 and TRBJ2-2, with TRBD1 as a possible D gene (5 bases). CDR1 and CDR2 from the germline V gene are MDHEN and SYDVKM. V gave up 6 bases and J gave up 6 bases, with 17 bases separating them. CDR3 length: 15 residues. The CDR3 reads CASRLTGFEAGELFF. The CDR3 region has the DNA TGTGCCAGCAGGCTTACAGGATTTGAGGCCGGGGAGCTGTTTTTT.

This clone was seen a few times. This chain connects TRBV5-4 to TRBJ2-3, with D perhaps matching TRBD1 (5 bases). The CDR3 runs to 15 residues. Deletions cut 2 bases from V and 6 bases from J, with 16 bases between. The germline CDR1 and CDR2 sequences are SGHNT and YYREEE (reference sequence). The chain's CDR3 is CASSLDPTALDTQYF. CDR3 bases: TGTGCCAGCAGCTTAGACCCGACAGCGCTGGATACGCAGTATTTT.

V and J are TRBV7-2 and TRBJ1-1, with 8 bases fitting TRBD1. V shed 6 bases, J shed 5 bases, and the junction held 2 bases outside the gene matches. From germline, CDR1 is SGHTA and CDR2 FQGNSA. CDR3 size: 12 residues. CDR3 protein: CASRNRGTEAFF. The CDR3 DNA follows: TGTGCCAGCAGGAACAGGGGGACTGAAGCTTTCTTT.

This clone showed up just a few times. V is TRBV7-3 and J is TRBJ1-2, with D hard to call. The CDR3 is 14 amino acids. The ends were cut back, 2 bases at V and 8 bases at J, with 15 bases in the middle. Germline CDR1 SGHTA, CDR2 FQGTGA. The CDR3 region has the DNA TGTGCCAGCAGCTTAGGTACAGCCACCTACGGCTACACCTTC. Its translation: CASSLGTATYGYTF.

The chain is built from TRBV10-3 and TRBJ1-5; TRBD1 might be the D (6 bases). Between the trimmed V and J ends, which lost 3 bases and 4 bases, there was a span of 13 bases. Germline CDR1 is ENHRY and CDR2 is SYGVKD. This CDR3 contains 15 residues. The CDR3 spells CAISENDRSNQPQHF. The DNA of the CDR3 is TGTGCCATCAGTGAAAATGACAGGTCAAATCAGCCCCAGCATTTT.

This clone has just a few counts. The rearrangement uses TRBV10-3 and TRBJ1-1; D is ambiguous. V lost 4 bases, J lost 10 bases, and 16 bases lay in between. This CDR3 spans 13 amino acids. Germline V lookup: CDR1 ENHRY, CDR2 SYGVKD. The CDR3 DNA reads as TGTGCCATCAGTGGAAACGACCCCCGGGCAGCTTTCTTT. Translating gives CAISGNDPRAAFF.

The table lists this clone with a count of one. The rearrangement uses TRBV19 and TRBJ1-1; the D is unclear. The CDR3 consists of 15 residues. Germline loops: CDR1 LNHDA, CDR2 SQIVND (reference sequence). V lost 6 bases and J 1 base, leaving 15 bases between the germline ends. The DNA of the CDR3 is TGTGCCAGTAGCCTTAAGGGTTGGGGGAACACTGAAGCTTTCTTT. Amino acids: CASSLKGWGNTEAFF.

A remark on this clone: Other DNA variants within this sample encode the same CDR3. V and J are TRBV18 and TRBJ1-2, with a possible D match to TRBD1 (5 bases). V dropped 3 bases and J dropped 6 bases, with 11 bases sitting between them. The CDR3 loop spans 13 amino acids. Germline V gene lookup returns CDR1 KGHSH and CDR2 LQKENI. The CDR3 region is CASSPQGKDGYTF. The CDR3 DNA reads TGTGCCAGCTCACCCCAGGGAAAGGATGGCTACACCTTC.

The chain combines TRBV4-2 with TRBJ1-2, with 7 bases lining up with TRBD1. CDR3 length: 15 amino acids. V lost 2 bases, J lost 2 bases, and 5 bases stayed unmatched. CDR1 and CDR2 from the germline V gene are LGHNA and YNFKEQ. This chain's CDR3 is CASSQPTGTNYGYTF. The CDR3, as DNA: TGTGCCAGCAGCCAACCGACAGGGACGAACTATGGCTACACCTTC.

The chain employs TRBV30 and TRBJ2-1, with 8 bases that match TRBD1. J was trimmed by 3 bases and V by 4 bases; bases with no gene match: 8. CDR3 length: 15 amino acids. Germline CDR1 is GTSNPN and CDR2 is SVGIG (reference sequence). Here the CDR3 DNA reads TGTGCCTGGACCTCGGGACAGGTCCGCTACAATGAGCAGTTCTTC. It yields the protein CAWTSGQVRYNEQFF.

The genes are TRBV28 and TRBJ1-1, with 11 nucleotides matching TRBD1. There are 15 residues in the CDR3. After removal of 5 bases from V and 3 bases from J, the junction contained 5 bases not matched to a gene. Germline CDR1 and CDR2: MDHEN and SYDVKM. This CDR3 is CASSGQGAGDTEAFF. CDR3 bases: TGTGCCAGCAGTGGACAGGGGGCAGGAGACACTGAAGCTTTCTTT.

This clone was seen more than once but under ten times. This chain links TRBV11-2 with TRBJ2-7; TRBD2 aligns across 12 bases. The V segment lost 5 bases and the J segment 3 bases; nucleotides outside the gene matches: 8. Germline-derived CDR1 and CDR2 are SGHAT and FQNNGV. The CDR3 consists of 16 residues. CDR3 region: CASSLLPGLAGYEQYF. The CDR3, as DNA: TGTGCCAGCAGCCTCCTCCCGGGACTAGCGGGCTACGAGCAGTACTTC.

CDR3 amino acids: CASSQCRGGAPGEYGPDTQYF. For the CDR3, the DNA is TGCGCCAGCAGTCAATGTAGAGGTGGGGCTCCAGGGGAATATGGACCGGATACGCAGTATTTT. The chain joins TRBV23-1 to TRBJ2-3; the D gene is possibly TRBD1 (6 bases). TRBV23-1 has ORF status, its function being uncertain. This CDR3 has 21 amino acids. V was cut by 1 base and J by 6 bases, with 32 bases left in between.

The gene calls are TRBV4-2 and TRBJ2-5, with TRBD2 matching over 8 bases. Germline-derived CDR1 and CDR2 are LGHNA and YNFKEQ. The CDR3 contains 16 residues. The ends lost 3 bases at V and 0 bases at J; junction bases unmatched: 6. CDR3 loop: CASSQVIAGHQETQYF. Here the CDR3 DNA reads TGTGCCAGCAGCCAGGTTATAGCGGGGCACCAAGAGACCCAGTACTTC.

This clone showed up just a few times. The rearrangement uses TRBV27 and TRBJ1-4; D may be TRBD1 (5 bases). Germline assignment: CDR1 MNHEY and CDR2 SMNVEV (reference sequence). V lost 5 bases, J lost 4 bases, and 14 bases lay in between. The CDR3 has 15 amino acids. DNA of the CDR3: TGTGCCAGCAGTCCCCCGGACAATCGTAATGAAAAACTGTTTTTT. Its protein is CASSPPDNRNEKLFF.

This chain links TRBV7-2 with TRBJ2-3, with 14 bases that match TRBD2. Trimming removed 5 bases from V and 2 bases from J; junction bases left unmatched: 12. CDR3 length: 19 residues. Germline V gives CDR1 SGHTA, CDR2 FQGNSA. This chain's CDR3 is CASSGPATSGGGNTDTQYF. The CDR3 coding sequence is TGTGCCAGCAGCGGCCCTGCGACTAGCGGGGGGGGGAACACAGATACGCAGTATTTT.

This clone came up a few times. The chain combines TRBV7-2 with TRBJ2-1, with D hard to call. CDR1 and CDR2 from the germline V gene are SGHTA and FQGNSA. This CDR3 spans 14 amino acids. The V and J ends lost 5 bases and 0 bases respectively, with 8 bases between them. CDR3 sequence: CASSPGSSYNEQFF. In DNA, the CDR3 is TGTGCCAGCAGCCCGGGTAGCTCCTACAATGAGCAGTTCTTC.

This CDR3 reads CAWRGWTDSYKYEQYF. DNA of the CDR3: TGTGCCTGGAGGGGGTGGACCGACTCCTATAAGTACGAGCAGTACTTC. The chain carries TRBV30 and TRBJ2-7; no clear D gene. V dropped 3 bases and J dropped 4 bases, with 22 bases sitting between them. This CDR3 is built from 16 residues. Germline lookup yields CDR1 GTSNPN and CDR2 SVGIG (reference sequence).

This clone has only one observation. The gene calls are TRBV5-4 and TRBJ1-2, with unresolved D. Germline CDR1 reads SGHNT; CDR2 reads YYREEE (reference sequence). The CDR3 contains 15 residues. The V end lost 0 bases, the J end lost 2 bases, and 11 bases lay between the germline ends. The CDR3 coding sequence is TGTGCCAGCAGCTTGGTGAGCCGTACCAACTATGGCTACACCTTC. Its translation is CASSLVSRTNYGYTF.

V usage is TRBV7-9 and J usage is TRBJ2-2, with a weak D call TRBD2 (6 bases). Germline V lookup: CDR1 SEHNR, CDR2 FQNEAQ (reference sequence). V lost 0 bases to trimming and J lost 5 bases, with 10 bases between them. The CDR3 contains 15 residues. The CDR3 DNA sequence: TGTGCCAGCAGCTTAGCTGCAGGAGGGACCGGGGAGCTGTTTTTT. Its protein product is CASSLAAGGTGELFF. Supplemented by reference TRBV7-9 and TRBJ2-2, the full variable domain reads DTGVSQNPRHKITKRGQNVTFRCDPISEHNRLYWYRQTLGQGPEFLTYFQNEAQLEKSRLLSDRFSAERPKGSFSTLEIQRTEQGDSAMYLCASSLAAGGTGELFFGEGSRLTVL.

V gene TRBV6-6 combines with J gene TRBJ2-2; D is perhaps TRBD2 (5 bases). Per germline, CDR1 MNHNY and CDR2 SVGAGI (reference sequence). The CDR3 has 14 residues. V shed 5 bases and J shed 5 bases, with 12 bases lying between them. CDR3 residues: CASSLIRETGELFF. As DNA, the CDR3 is TGTGCCAGCAGTCTGATTAGGGAGACCGGGGAGCTGTTTTTT.

The chain carries TRBV5-1 and TRBJ2-3; weak D call: TRBD1 (5 bases). This CDR3 region has 16 residues. V lost 4 bases and J lost 2, with 17 bases in between. Germline V gene lookup returns CDR1 SGHRS and CDR2 YFSETQ. The DNA for the CDR3 is TGCGCCAGCAGCACCTCAGAGGTAGGGGACACAGATACGCAGTATTTT. The encoded protein is CASSTSEVGDTDTQYF.

The rearrangement uses TRBV2 and TRBJ1-6; tentative D call: TRBD1 (5 bases). Trimming took 9 bases from V and 3 from J, leaving 15 bases between them. Germline-derived CDR1 and CDR2 are SNHLY and FYNNEI. This CDR3 contains 15 residues. The CDR3 DNA is TGTGCCAGTGGGAGTCGGGACGGCTATAATTCACCCCTCCACTTT. Translated, it gives CASGSRDGYNSPLHF. Supplemented by reference TRBV2 and TRBJ1-6, the full variable domain reads EPEVTQTPSHQVTQMGQEVILRCVPISNHLYFYWYRQILGQKVEFLVSFYNNEISEKSEIFDDQFSVERPDGSNFTLKIRSTKLEDSAMYFCASGSRDGYNSPLHFGNGTRLTVT.

V is TRBV5-6 and J is TRBJ1-6; TRBD1 matches 10 bases. J lost 7 bases, V lost 4 bases, and 8 bases had no gene match. The CDR3 has 16 amino acids. The germline gives CDR1 SGHDT, CDR2 YYEEEE. CDR3 loop: CASSPGQGSDNSPLHF. DNA for the CDR3: TGTGCCAGCAGCCCGGGACAGGGGAGTGACAATTCACCCCTCCACTTT.